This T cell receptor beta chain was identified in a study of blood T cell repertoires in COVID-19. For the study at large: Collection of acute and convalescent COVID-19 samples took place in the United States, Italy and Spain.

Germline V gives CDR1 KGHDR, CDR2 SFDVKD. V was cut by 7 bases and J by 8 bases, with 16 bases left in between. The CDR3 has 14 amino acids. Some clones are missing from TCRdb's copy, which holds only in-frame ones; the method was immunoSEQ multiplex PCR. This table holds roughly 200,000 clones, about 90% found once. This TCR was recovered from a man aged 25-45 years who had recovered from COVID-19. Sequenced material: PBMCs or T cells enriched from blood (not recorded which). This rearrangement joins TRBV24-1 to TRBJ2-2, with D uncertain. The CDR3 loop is CATSAGVALGELFF. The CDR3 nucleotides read TGTGCCACCAGCGCCGGCGTAGCCCTTGGGGAGCTGTTTTTT.